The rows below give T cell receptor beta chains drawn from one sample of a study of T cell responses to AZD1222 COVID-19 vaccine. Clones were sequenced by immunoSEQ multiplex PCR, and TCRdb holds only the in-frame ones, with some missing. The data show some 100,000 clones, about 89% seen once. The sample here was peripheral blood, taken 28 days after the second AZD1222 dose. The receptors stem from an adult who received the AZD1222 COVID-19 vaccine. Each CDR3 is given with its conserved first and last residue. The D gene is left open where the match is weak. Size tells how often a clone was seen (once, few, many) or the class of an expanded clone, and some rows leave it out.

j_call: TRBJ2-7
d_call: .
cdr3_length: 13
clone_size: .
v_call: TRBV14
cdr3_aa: CASSHRGRNEQYF
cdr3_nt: TGTGCCAGCAGCCACAGGGGTAGGAACGAGCAGTACTTC

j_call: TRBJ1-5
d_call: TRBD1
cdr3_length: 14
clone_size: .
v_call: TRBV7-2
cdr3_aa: CASSYRTGTQPQHF
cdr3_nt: TGTGCCAGCAGCTACCGGACAGGGACTCAGCCCCAGCATTTT

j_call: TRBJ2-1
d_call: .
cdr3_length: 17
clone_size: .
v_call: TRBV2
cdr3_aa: CASRLGTRTQWETEQFF
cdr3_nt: TGTGCCAGCAGGCTCGGGACCCGGACTCAATGGGAAACTGAGCAGTTCTTC

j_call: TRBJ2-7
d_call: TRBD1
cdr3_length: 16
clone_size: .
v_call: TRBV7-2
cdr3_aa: CASSPRKRQGNYEQYF
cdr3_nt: TGTGCCAGCAGCCCAAGGAAAAGACAGGGAAACTACGAGCAGTACTTC

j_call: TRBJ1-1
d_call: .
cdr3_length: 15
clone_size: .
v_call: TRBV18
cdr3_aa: CASSRGDGRNTEAFF
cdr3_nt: TGTGCCAGCTCACGGGGGGACGGAAGGAACACTGAAGCTTTCTTT

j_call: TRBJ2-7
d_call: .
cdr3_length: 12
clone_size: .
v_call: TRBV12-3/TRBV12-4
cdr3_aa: CASSLGDDEQYF
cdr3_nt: TGTGCCAGCAGCTTAGGGGATGACGAGCAGTACTTC

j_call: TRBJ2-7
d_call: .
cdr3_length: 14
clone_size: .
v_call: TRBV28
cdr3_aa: CASSSPTPAREQYF
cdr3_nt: TGTGCCAGCAGTTCCCCTACCCCGGCGAGGGAGCAGTACTTC

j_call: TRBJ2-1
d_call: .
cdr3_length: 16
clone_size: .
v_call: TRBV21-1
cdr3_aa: CASSKKTGTSLNEQFF
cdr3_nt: TGTGCCAGCAGCAAAAAGACCGGGACTTCCCTCAATGAGCAGTTCTTC

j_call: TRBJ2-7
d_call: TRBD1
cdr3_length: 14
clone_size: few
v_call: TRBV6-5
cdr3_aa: CASSTGQGVHEQYF
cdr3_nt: TGTGCCAGCAGTACGGGACAGGGTGTCCACGAGCAGTACTTC

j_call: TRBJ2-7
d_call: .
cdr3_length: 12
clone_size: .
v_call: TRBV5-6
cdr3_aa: CASSLVSYEQYF
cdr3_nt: TGTGCCAGCAGCTTGGTCTCCTACGAGCAGTACTTC

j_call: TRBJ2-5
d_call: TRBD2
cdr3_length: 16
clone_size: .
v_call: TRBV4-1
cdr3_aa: CASSQDGGGLQETQYF
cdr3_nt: TGCGCCAGCAGCCAAGACGGCGGGGGGCTACAAGAGACCCAGTACTTC

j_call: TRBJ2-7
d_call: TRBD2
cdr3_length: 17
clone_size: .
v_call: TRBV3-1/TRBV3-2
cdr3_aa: CASSQDLGTGGSYEQYF
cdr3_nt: TGTGCCAGCAGCCAAGATCTCGGGACGGGGGGGTCCTACGAGCAGTACTTC

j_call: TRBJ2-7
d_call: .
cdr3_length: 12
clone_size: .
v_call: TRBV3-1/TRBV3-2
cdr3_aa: CASSRYSYEQYF
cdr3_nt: TGTGCCAGCAGCCGATACTCCTACGAGCAGTACTTC

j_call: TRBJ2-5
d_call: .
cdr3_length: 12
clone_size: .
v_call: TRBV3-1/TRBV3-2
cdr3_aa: CASRGPGETQYF
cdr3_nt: TGTGCCAGCAGAGGCCCGGGGGAGACCCAGTACTTC

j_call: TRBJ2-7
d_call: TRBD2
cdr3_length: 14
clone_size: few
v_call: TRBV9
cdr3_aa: CASSVASGGWEQYF
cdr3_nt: TGTGCCAGCAGCGTAGCTTCGGGAGGGTGGGAGCAGTACTTC

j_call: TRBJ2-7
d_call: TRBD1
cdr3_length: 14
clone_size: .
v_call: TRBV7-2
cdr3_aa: CASSQQGASYEQYF
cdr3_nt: TGTGCCAGCAGCCAACAGGGGGCAAGCTACGAGCAGTACTTC

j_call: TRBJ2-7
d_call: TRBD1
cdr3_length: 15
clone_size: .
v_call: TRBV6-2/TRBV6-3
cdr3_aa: CASSYVWTGSYEQYF
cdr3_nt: TGTGCCAGCAGTTATGTCTGGACAGGGTCCTACGAGCAGTACTTC

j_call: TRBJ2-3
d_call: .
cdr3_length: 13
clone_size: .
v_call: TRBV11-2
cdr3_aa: CASSLGAPDTQYF
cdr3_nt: TGTGCCAGCAGCTTGGGGGCCCCAGATACGCAGTATTTT

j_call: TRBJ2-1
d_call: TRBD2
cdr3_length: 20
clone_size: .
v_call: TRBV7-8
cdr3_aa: CASSLAAGTSGRASNNEQFF
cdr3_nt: TGTGCCAGCAGCTTAGCTGCCGGGACTAGCGGGAGGGCCAGCAACAATGAGCAGTTCTTC